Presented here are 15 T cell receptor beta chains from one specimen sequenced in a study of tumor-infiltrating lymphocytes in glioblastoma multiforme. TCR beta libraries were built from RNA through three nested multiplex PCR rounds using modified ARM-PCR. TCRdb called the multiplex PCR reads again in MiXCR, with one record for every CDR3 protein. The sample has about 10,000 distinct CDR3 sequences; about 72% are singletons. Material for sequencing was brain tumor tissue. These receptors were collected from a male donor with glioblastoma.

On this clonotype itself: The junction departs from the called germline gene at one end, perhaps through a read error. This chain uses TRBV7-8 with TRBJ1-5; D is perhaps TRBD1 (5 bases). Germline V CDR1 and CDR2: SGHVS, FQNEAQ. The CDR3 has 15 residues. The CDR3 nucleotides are TGTACCAGCAGCTTAGGATTGGGGCTCAATCAGCCCCAGCATTTT. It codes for CTSSLGLGLNQPQHF.

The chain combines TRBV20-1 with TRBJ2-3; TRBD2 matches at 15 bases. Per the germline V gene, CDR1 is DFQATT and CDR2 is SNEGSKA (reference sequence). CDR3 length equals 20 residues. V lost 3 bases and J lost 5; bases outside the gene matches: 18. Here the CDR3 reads CSASRPGLAGGPNCKDTQYF. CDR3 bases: TGCAGTGCTAGTCGCCCCGGACTAGCGGGAGGGCCGAATTGCAAAGATACGCAGTATTTT.

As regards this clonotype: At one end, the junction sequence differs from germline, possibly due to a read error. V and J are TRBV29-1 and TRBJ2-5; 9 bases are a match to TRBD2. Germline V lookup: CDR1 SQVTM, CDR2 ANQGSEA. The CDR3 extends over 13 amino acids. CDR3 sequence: CSVGIAGVQTQYF. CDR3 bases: TGTAGCGTTGGGATAGCGGGAGTACAGACCCAGTATTTC.

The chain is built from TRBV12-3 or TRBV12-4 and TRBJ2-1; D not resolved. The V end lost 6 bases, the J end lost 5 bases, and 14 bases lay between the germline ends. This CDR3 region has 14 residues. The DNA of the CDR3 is TGTGCCAGCAGGCCGGGCCCCCAAAACAATGAGCAGTTCTTC. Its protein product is CASRPGPQNNEQFF.

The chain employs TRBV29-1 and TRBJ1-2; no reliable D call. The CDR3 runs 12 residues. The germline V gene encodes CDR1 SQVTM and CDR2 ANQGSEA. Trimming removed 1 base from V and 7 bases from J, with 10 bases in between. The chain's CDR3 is CSVEVRFGGYTF. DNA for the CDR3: TGCAGCGTTGAAGTCAGGTTCGGTGGCTACACCTTC.

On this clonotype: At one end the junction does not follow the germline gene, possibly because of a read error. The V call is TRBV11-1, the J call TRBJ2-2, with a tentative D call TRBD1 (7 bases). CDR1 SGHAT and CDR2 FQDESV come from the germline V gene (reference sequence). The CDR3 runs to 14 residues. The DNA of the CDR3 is TGTGCCAGCGGCGGGACAGTGAACTCCGGGGAGCTGTTTTTT. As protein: CASGGTVNSGELFF.

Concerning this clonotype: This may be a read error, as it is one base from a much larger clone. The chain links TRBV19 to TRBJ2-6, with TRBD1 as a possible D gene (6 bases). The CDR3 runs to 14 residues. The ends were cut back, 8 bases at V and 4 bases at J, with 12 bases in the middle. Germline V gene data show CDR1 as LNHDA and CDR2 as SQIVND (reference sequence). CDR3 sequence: CASGTGLGANVLTF. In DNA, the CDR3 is TGTGCCAGTGGTACAGGGTTGGGGGCCAACGTCCTGACTTTC.

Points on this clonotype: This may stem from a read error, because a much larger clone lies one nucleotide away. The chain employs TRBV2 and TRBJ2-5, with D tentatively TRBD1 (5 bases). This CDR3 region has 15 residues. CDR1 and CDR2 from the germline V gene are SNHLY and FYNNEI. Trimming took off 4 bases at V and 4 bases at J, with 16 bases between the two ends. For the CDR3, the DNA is TGTGCCAGCAGTGCAGGAGACAAGGGGCTAGAGACCCAGTACTTC. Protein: CASSAGDKGLETQYF.

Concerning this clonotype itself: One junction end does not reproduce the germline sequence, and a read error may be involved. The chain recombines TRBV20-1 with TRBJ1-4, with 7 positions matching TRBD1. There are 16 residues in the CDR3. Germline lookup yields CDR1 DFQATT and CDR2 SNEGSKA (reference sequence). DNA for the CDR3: TGCAGTGCTAGGTCCGTTGGCCAGGGGGTTAATGAAAAACTGTCTTTT. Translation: CSARSVGQGVNEKLSF.

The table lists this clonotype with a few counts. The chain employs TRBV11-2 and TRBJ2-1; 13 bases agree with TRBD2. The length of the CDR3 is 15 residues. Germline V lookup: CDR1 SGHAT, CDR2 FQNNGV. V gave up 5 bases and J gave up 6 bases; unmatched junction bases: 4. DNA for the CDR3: TGTGCCAGCAGCCCAGGACTAGCGGGAGTCAATGAGCAGTTCTTC. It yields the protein CASSPGLAGVNEQFF.

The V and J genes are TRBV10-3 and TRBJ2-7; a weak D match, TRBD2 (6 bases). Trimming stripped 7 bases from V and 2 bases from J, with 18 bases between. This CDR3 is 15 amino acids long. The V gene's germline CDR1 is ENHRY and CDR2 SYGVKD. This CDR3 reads CAITGFAGNPYEQYF. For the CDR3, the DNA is TGTGCCATCACCGGATTTGCGGGGAACCCCTACGAGCAGTACTTC.

The DNA of the CDR3 is TGCAGTGCTAGAGATTTGGGGCTAGAGCAAGAGACCCAGTACTTC. It specifies CSARDLGLEQETQYF. The rearrangement links TRBV20-1 to TRBJ2-5, with a tentative D call TRBD1 (5 bases). There are 15 residues in the CDR3. V lost 0 bases to trimming and J lost 2 bases, with 13 bases between them. The germline V gene has CDR1 DFQATT and CDR2 SNEGSKA (reference sequence).

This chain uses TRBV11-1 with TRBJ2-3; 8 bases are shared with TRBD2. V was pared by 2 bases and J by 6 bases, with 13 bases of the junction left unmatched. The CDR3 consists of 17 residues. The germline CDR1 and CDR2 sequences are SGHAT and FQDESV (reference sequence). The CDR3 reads CASSLWREDHQGDTQYF. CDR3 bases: TGTGCCAGCAGCTTATGGCGGGAGGACCACCAGGGGGATACGCAGTATTTT.

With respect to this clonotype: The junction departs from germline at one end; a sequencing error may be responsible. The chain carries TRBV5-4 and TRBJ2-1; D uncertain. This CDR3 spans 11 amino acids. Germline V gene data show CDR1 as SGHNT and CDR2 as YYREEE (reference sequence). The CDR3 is CVSSIEIEQFF. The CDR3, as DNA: TGTGTCAGCAGCATAGAGATTGAGCAGTTCTTC.

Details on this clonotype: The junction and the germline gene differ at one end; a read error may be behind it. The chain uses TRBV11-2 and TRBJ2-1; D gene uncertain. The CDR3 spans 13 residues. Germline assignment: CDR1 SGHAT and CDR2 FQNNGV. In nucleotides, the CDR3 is TGTGCCAGTAGCTTAGATATGGGGAATGAGCAGCCCTTC. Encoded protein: CASSLDMGNEQPF.